Below, 32 T cell receptor beta chains from the same sample are listed, as sequenced in a study of breast tumors, draining lymph nodes, adjacent tissues. Each CDR3 protein gets one entry after TCRdb re-called the multiplex PCR reads with MiXCR. Seen here are tens of thousands of distinct CDR3 sequences, 35% to 50% observed once, and the top ten hold under 12%. The source material was breast tumor tissue. These receptors were taken from a female donor with breast cancer. Some clones in this sample may be carry-over from other donors' samples.

This clonotype has a count of ten or more. The rearrangement uses TRBV20-1 and TRBJ2-1; 7 bases line up with TRBD1. V was clipped by 7 bases and J by 7 bases; unmatched bases: 10. Germline V gene lookup returns CDR1 DFQATT and CDR2 SNEGSKA (reference sequence). This CDR3 contains 13 residues. CDR3 sequence reads: CSVATGTMNEQFF. The CDR3 coding sequence is TGCAGTGTCGCGACAGGGACCATGAATGAGCAGTTCTTC.

Regarding this clonotype: This could be a read error, since a much larger clone is one nucleotide away. This chain uses TRBV7-2 with TRBJ1-2; D is possibly TRBD1 (5 bases). The CDR3 runs 16 residues. V was pared by 4 bases and J by 6 bases, with 21 bases between. Germline V gene lookup returns CDR1 SGHTA and CDR2 FQGNSA. The CDR3 spells CASSSSITSGKDGYTF. For the CDR3, the DNA is TGTGCCAGCAGCTCTTCCATTACATCAGGGAAAGATGGCTACACCTTC.

CDR3 amino acids: CSRGGSSYEQYF. As DNA, the CDR3 is TGCAGCCGGGGCGGAAGCTCCTACGAGCAGTACTTC. This chain joins TRBV29-1 and TRBJ2-7; the D call may be TRBD1 or TRBD2 (5 bases each). The CDR3 loop spans 12 amino acids. The germline V gene encodes CDR1 SQVTM and CDR2 ANQGSEA. Deletions cut 8 bases from V and 0 bases from J, with 11 bases between.

The V gene is TRBV5-4, the J gene TRBJ2-5; tentative D call: TRBD1 (7 bases). This CDR3 contains 13 residues. V dropped 0 bases and J dropped 7 bases, with 10 bases sitting between them. From germline, CDR1 is SGHNT and CDR2 YYREEE (reference sequence). CDR3 protein: CASSLDRGGTQYF. The CDR3 DNA sequence: TGTGCCAGCAGCTTGGACAGGGGAGGGACCCAGTACTTC.

The J gene is TRBJ2-3, the V gene TRBV12-3 or TRBV12-4, with D perhaps assigned TRBD1 or TRBD2 (5 bases each). Trimming took off 6 bases at V and 11 bases at J, with 15 bases between the two ends. The length of the CDR3 is 12 residues. CDR3 DNA: TGTGCCAGCAGCACGGGGCCCAATGAGCAGTATTTT. Protein: CASSTGPNEQYF.

This clonotype came up many times. This chain uses TRBV5-6 with TRBJ2-1; no clear D. The V gene lost 2 bases and the J gene lost 5 bases, with 8 bases spanning the gap. There are 13 residues in the CDR3. Germline-derived CDR1 and CDR2 are SGHDT and YYEEEE. The CDR3 reads CASSFNGHNEQFF. The CDR3 nucleotides read TGTGCCAGCAGCTTCAACGGCCACAATGAGCAGTTCTTC.

This clonotype has ten or more counts. The chain carries TRBV6-1 and TRBJ2-6, with a tentative D call TRBD2 (6 bases). The V gene lost 6 bases and the J gene lost 0 bases, with 9 bases spanning the gap. The CDR3 totals 15 residues. The V gene's germline CDR1 is MNHNS and CDR2 SASEGT. Written as DNA, the CDR3 is TGTGCCAGCAGGCCCGGGAGCTCTGGGGCCAACGTCCTGACTTTC. Protein sequence: CASRPGSSGANVLTF.

The chain combines TRBV6-4 with TRBJ1-2, with a tentative D call TRBD1 (5 bases). The CDR3 has 14 amino acids. Trimming shortened V by 5 bases and J by 5 bases, and 15 bases separated the two germline ends. The germline V gene encodes CDR1 MRHNA and CDR2 SNTAGT. In nucleotides, the CDR3 is TGTGCCAGCAGTCAAGAGGCAGGGAGATATGGCTACACCTTC. It translates to CASSQEAGRYGYTF.

This clonotype was seen at least ten times. The rearrangement links TRBV6-2 or TRBV6-3 to TRBJ2-5; D gene ambiguous. Germline lookup yields CDR1 MNHEY and CDR2 SVGEGT. The CDR3 covers 14 residues. Trimming took off 8 bases at V and 3 bases at J, with 16 bases between the two ends. The CDR3 loop reads CASSSWGHKETQYF. The CDR3 region has the DNA TGTGCCAGCTCTTCTTGGGGTCACAAAGAGACCCAGTACTTC.

This clonotype has just one count. The conserved closing phenylalanine or tryptophan is absent in this CDR3, likely reflecting a read error. CDR3 protein: CASSLRSGTYEQYL. CDR3 nucleotides: TGTGCCAGCAGTTTAAGGTCGGGCACCTACGAGCAGTACCTC. The chain uses TRBV7-9 and TRBJ2-7; no firm D call. CDR1 SEHNR and CDR2 FQNEAQ come from the germline V gene (reference sequence). Trimming left V 6 bases short and J 2 bases short, with 14 bases between. The CDR3 totals 14 residues.

This clonotype came up many times. This sequence joins TRBV11-2 and TRBJ2-7, with D hard to call. V gave up 4 bases and J gave up 2 bases, with 9 bases separating them. The CDR3 consists of 13 residues. Germline lookup yields CDR1 SGHAT and CDR2 FQNNGV. The CDR3 protein is CASSSLDPYEQYF. The CDR3 DNA follows: TGTGCCAGCAGCTCCCTTGACCCCTACGAGCAGTACTTC. The full variable domain, in which reference TRBV11-2 and TRBJ2-7 provide the parts outside the CDR3, is EAGVAQSPRYKIIEKRQSVAFWCNPISGHATLYWYQQILGQGPKLLIQFQNNGVVDDSQLPKDRFSAERLKGVDSTLKIQPAKLEDSAVYLCASSSLDPYEQYFGPGTRLTVT.

This clonotype was counted many times. The rearrangement joins TRBV20-1 to TRBJ2-7; the D gene could be TRBD1 or TRBD2 (6 bases each). Germline CDR1 and CDR2: DFQATT and SNEGSKA (reference sequence). CDR3 size: 13 residues. Trimming took off 4 bases at V and 4 bases at J, with 14 bases between the two ends. As DNA, the CDR3 is TGCAGTGCTACTGGGGGGCGCGGATACGAGCAGTACTTC. This sequence encodes CSATGGRGYEQYF.

Concerning this clonotype: The conserved final phenylalanine or tryptophan is absent from the CDR3, which likely points to a read error. The chain combines TRBV27 with TRBJ1-1; D is perhaps TRBD1 (5 bases). Trimming removed 4 bases from V and 1 base from J, with 10 bases in between. Germline CDR1 MNHEY, CDR2 SMNVEV (reference sequence). The CDR3 covers 14 residues. In DNA form, the CDR3 reads TGTGCCAGCAGTTCCACAGGCTGGAACACTGAAGCTTTCTTA. Translation gives CASSSTGWNTEAFL.

This clonotype appeared a single time. This chain joins TRBV12-3 or TRBV12-4 and TRBJ1-4; tentatively, D is TRBD1 (6 bases). The CDR3 has 16 residues. Deletions cut 6 bases from V and 5 bases from J, with 19 bases between. CDR3 bases: TGTGCCAGCAGCCCCGGAGGCGGGAGGGGGAATGAAAAACTGTTTTTT. It encodes CASSPGGGRGNEKLFF.

The rearrangement uses TRBV2 and TRBJ2-5; no firm D call. This CDR3 has 12 residues. Trimming took 3 bases from V and 5 from J, leaving 7 bases between them. CDR1 is SNHLY, CDR2 FYNNEI, per germline. The CDR3 DNA follows: TGTGCCAGCAGTGAGGGTTGGGAGACCCAGTACTTC. Residues: CASSEGWETQYF.

This clonotype was counted at least ten times. The V and J genes are TRBV30 and TRBJ2-2, with no clear D. The length of the CDR3 is 13 residues. Germline CDR1 GTSNPN, CDR2 SVGIG (reference sequence). The V end was cut by 0 bases, the J end by 6 bases, with 8 bases between. The CDR3 loop reads CAWSVRSSGELFF. DNA of the CDR3: TGTGCCTGGAGTGTACGAAGTTCCGGGGAGCTGTTTTTT.

This clonotype was seen at least ten times. This chain connects TRBV7-8 to TRBJ2-5; the D is unclear. Germline V lookup: CDR1 SGHVS, CDR2 FQNEAQ. There are 12 residues in the CDR3. The V end lost 4 bases, the J end lost 1 base, and 4 bases lay between the germline ends. CDR3 protein: CASSYLQETQYF. As DNA, the CDR3 is TGTGCCAGCAGCTACCTCCAAGAGACCCAGTACTTC.

This clonotype was seen ten or more times. CDR3 nucleotide sequence: TGTGCCAGCAGGTCCAGGGGAACCAACTATGGCTACACCTTC. Residues: CASRSRGTNYGYTF. The rearrangement joins TRBV28 to TRBJ1-2, with D possibly being TRBD1 (6 bases). There are 14 residues in the CDR3. CDR1 and CDR2 from the germline V gene are MDHEN and SYDVKM. Between the trimmed V and J ends, which lost 6 bases and 2 bases, there was a span of 13 bases.

The table lists this clonotype with a few counts. A much bigger clone sits one base away, suggesting this may be a read error. The chain has TRBV11-1 and TRBJ2-1, with a weak D call TRBD2 (6 bases). The V end was cut by 5 bases, the J end by 2 bases, with 13 bases between. This CDR3 spans 15 amino acids. Germline CDR1 and CDR2: SGHAT and FQDESV (reference sequence). CDR3 nucleotide sequence: TGTGCCAGCAGCGCGGCGGGGAGCCCCTACAATGAGCAGTTCTTC. Translation: CASSAAGSPYNEQFF.

In this sample, this clonotype turned up a few times. J is TRBJ2-3 and V is TRBV18; D is perhaps TRBD1 (5 bases). V was clipped by 3 bases and J by 3 bases, with 19 bases between them. This CDR3 has 17 amino acids. Germline loops: CDR1 KGHSH, CDR2 LQKENI. The CDR3 region is CASSPGRVADQTDTQYF. DNA of the CDR3: TGTGCCAGCTCACCTGGCAGGGTGGCGGACCAAACAGATACGCAGTATTTT.

This clonotype was seen at least ten times. The chain is built from TRBV6-2 or TRBV6-3 and TRBJ1-6; D perhaps matches TRBD1 (5 bases). CDR1 is MNHEY and CDR2 is SVGEGT in the germline V gene. This CDR3 spans 14 amino acids. V gave up 2 bases and J gave up 9 bases, with 11 bases separating them. CDR3 nucleotides: TGTGCCAGCAGTTACGGACGACAGACTTCACCCCTCCACTTT. Amino acid sequence: CASSYGRQTSPLHF.

In this sample, this clonotype turned up many times. The V call is TRBV28, the J call TRBJ2-7; 8 bases match TRBD2. Germline V gene data show CDR1 as MDHEN and CDR2 as SYDVKM. J gave up 1 base and V 6 bases, and 2 bases lay outside the gene matches. The CDR3 is 13 amino acids. CDR3 nucleotides: TGTGCCAGCAGAGCGGGAGCGTCCTACGAGCAGTACTTC. Residues: CASRAGASYEQYF.

In regard to this clonotype: The junction departs from germline at one end; a sequencing error may be responsible. The chain carries TRBV7-9 and TRBJ1-6; D not certain. CDR1 and CDR2 from the germline V gene are SEHNR and FQNEAQ (reference sequence). CDR3 length equals 13 residues. DNA for the CDR3: TGTGCCAGCAGCGGCCCCTATAGTTCACCCCTCCACTTT. This codes for CASSGPYSSPLHF.

The chain couples TRBV10-1 to TRBJ2-3; 16 bases align to TRBD2. The CDR3 sequence is 17 residues long. Looked up from germline, CDR1 is WNHNN and CDR2 is SYGVQD (reference sequence). With V trimmed by 3 bases and J by 6 bases, 6 bases remained unmatched. CDR3 in DNA: TGCGCCAGCAGTGACGGGACTAGCGGGAGGGCCAGGGATACGCAGTATTTT. Translating gives CASSDGTSGRARDTQYF.

V gene TRBV7-9 combines with J gene TRBJ2-1, with a weak D call TRBD2 (5 bases). This CDR3 is built from 14 residues. The ends were cut back, 11 bases at V and 0 bases at J, with 14 bases in the middle. Per germline, CDR1 SEHNR and CDR2 FQNEAQ (reference sequence). Written as DNA, the CDR3 is TGTGCCGGGAGTAAGTTGAGCTCCTACAATGAGCAGTTCTTC. This encodes CAGSKLSSYNEQFF.

In its sample, this clonotype was seen many times. The genes are TRBV12-3 or TRBV12-4 and TRBJ2-3, with 9 bases that match TRBD2. This CDR3 has 15 amino acids. V lost 5 bases, J lost 10 bases, and 13 bases stayed unmatched. DNA of the CDR3: TGTGCCAGCAGTCGGACTAGCGCAAACACAGGGGCGCAGTATTTT. Translating gives CASSRTSANTGAQYF.

The gene calls are TRBV6-1 and TRBJ1-4; no reliable D call. The CDR3 has 20 residues. V shed 2 bases and J shed 4 bases, with 26 bases lying between them. CDR1 MNHNS and CDR2 SASEGT come from the germline V gene. The CDR3 DNA reads as TGTGCCAGCAGTGAATTGAGACAACGCGAACACCGGGGAATTAATGAAAAACTGTTTTTT. Its protein product is CASSELRQREHRGINEKLFF.

The chain is built from TRBV20-1 and TRBJ2-5; D not resolved. This CDR3 has 14 residues. The V gene's germline CDR1 is DFQATT and CDR2 SNEGSKA (reference sequence). Between the trimmed V and J ends, which lost 6 bases and 2 bases, there was a span of 16 bases. The CDR3 loop is CSADPSGYQETQYF. The CDR3 bases are TGCAGTGCCGACCCGAGTGGGTATCAAGAGACCCAGTACTTC.

This clonotype came up many times. The chain carries TRBV19 and TRBJ2-3; 7 bases are a match to TRBD2. J lost 2 bases, V lost 3 bases, and 5 bases had no gene match. This CDR3 is built from 15 residues. Germline lookup yields CDR1 LNHDA and CDR2 SQIVND (reference sequence). The CDR3 is CASSILSGDTDTQYF. CDR3 sequence (DNA): TGTGCCAGTAGTATCCTCAGCGGGGACACAGATACGCAGTATTTT. Based on the CDR3 plus reference TRBV19 and TRBJ2-3, the full variable domain is DGGITQSPKYLFRKEGQNVTLSCEQNLNHDAMYWYRQDPGQGLRLIYYSQIVNDFQKGDIAEGYSVSREKKESFPLTVTSAQKNPTAFYLCASSILSGDTDTQYFGPGTRLTVL.

About this clonotype: A much larger clone lies one base from this, so it may be a read error. The CDR3 loop reads CASSLGAPTNYGYTF. The CDR3 DNA reads as TGTGCCAGCAGCTTGGGGGCACCTACTAACTATGGCTACACCTTC. V is TRBV5-4 and J is TRBJ1-2; D unclear. Germline CDR1 is SGHNT and CDR2 is YYREEE (reference sequence). The CDR3 length is 15 residues. Trimming stripped 0 bases from V and 0 bases from J, with 9 bases between.

This clonotype was detected ten times or more. This sequence joins TRBV9 and TRBJ2-5; tentatively, D is TRBD2 (6 bases). Trimming pared 4 bases from V and 4 bases from J, leaving 14 bases between. The CDR3 consists of 14 residues. The germline gives CDR1 SGDLS, CDR2 YYNGEE. The CDR3: CASSRLEGRETQYF. CDR3 DNA sequence: TGTGCCAGCAGCCGTCTGGAGGGGCGAGAGACCCAGTACTTC.

This clonotype was observed at least ten times. The chain employs TRBV7-3 and TRBJ2-1, with a possible D match to TRBD1 (5 bases). The CDR3 is 13 amino acids. CDR1 is SGHTA and CDR2 is FQGTGA in the germline V gene. V gave up 5 bases and J gave up 7 bases, with 12 bases separating them. The CDR3 nucleotides read TGTGCCAGCAGCACCATCCCAGGGAATGAGCAGTTCTTC. Amino acids: CASSTIPGNEQFF.